This T cell receptor beta chain was identified in a study of shared clonotypes between healthy human individuals. Here immunoSEQ multiplex PCR was the method, and the copy in TCRdb shows in-frame clones only, minus some. The table has 2 million to 3 million clones, approximately 93% seen once. Sequencing input: naive CD4+ T cells from PBMCs. The subset denotes: CD45RA+ positively selected. The TCR sequence derives from a man between 18 and 29 years old in good health. Some clones in this sample may be carry-over from other donors' samples.

The CDR3 DNA reads as TGCGCCAGCAGCTTGTCCAGGCCGGACGAGCAGTTCTTC. It codes for CASSLSRPDEQFF. The chain uses TRBV5-1 and TRBJ2-1; unclear D gene. The germline gives CDR1 SGHRS, CDR2 YFSETQ. CDR3 length equals 13 residues. Trimming took 1 base from V and 10 from J, leaving 12 bases between them.